Listed below are T cell receptor beta chains from one sample, sequenced in a study of CD8+ T cells in alopecia areata. This table comes from immunoSEQ multiplex PCR, and its TCRdb copy is limited to in-frame clones, with some not included. Of some 120,000 clones in the sample, about 50% were seen once. Sequenced: NKG2D-low CD8+ T cells sorted from blood. These receptor sequences come from a human donor with alopecia areata. CDR3s include the opening cysteine and the closing phenylalanine or tryptophan. A D gene is named only where the DNA matches it firmly. Expanded clones are given a class, and other clones once, few, many or no size at all.

>-|TRBV5-6|TRBJ2-5|-
TGTGCCAGCAGCTCTACCCAAGAGACCCAGTACTTC
CASSSTQETQYF
>-|TRBV5-4|TRBJ2-3|-
TGTGCCAGCAGCTCCTCGAGAGGAGATACGCAGTATTTT
CASSSSRGDTQYF
>-|TRBV29-1|TRBJ1-2|-
TGCAGCGTTGAAGAGGACTATGGCTACACCTTC
CSVEEDYGYTF
>-|TRBV29-1|TRBJ2-7|-
TGCAGCGTAAGATCAGGGGATCGGTACGAGCAGTACTTC
CSVRSGDRYEQYF
>-|TRBV5-6|TRBJ2-7|-
TGTGCCAGCAGCTTGTTTTTGGCCGCGTACTACGAGCAGTACTTC
CASSLFLAAYYEQYF
>-|TRBV14|TRBJ2-3|-
TGTGCCAGCAGCCCCGAGGCTACAGATACGCAGTATTTT
CASSPEATDTQYF
>TRBD2|TRBV29-1|TRBJ2-1|-
TGCAGCGCCCATCCAGCCGGGACTAGCGGCGACAATGAGCAGTTCTTC
CSAHPAGTSGDNEQFF
>-|TRBV30|TRBJ2-6|-
TGTGCCTGGAGCATTGGGGCCGGGGCCAACGTCCTGACTTTC
CAWSIGAGANVLTF
>-|TRBV29-1|TRBJ1-1|-
TGCAGCGTGTTGTGGACTGAAGCTTTCTTT
CSVLWTEAFF
>TRBD2|TRBV9|TRBJ2-3|-
TGTGCCAGCAGCGTAACTAGCGGAGAAACAGATACGCAGTATTTT
CASSVTSGETDTQYF
>-|TRBV7-9|TRBJ2-2|-
TGTGCCAGCAGCTCCGGGGCCGGGGAGCTGTTTTTT
CASSSGAGELFF
>TRBD2|TRBV11-3|TRBJ2-1|-
TGTGCCAGCAGCTTATCCGGGGGGGAAATCAATGAGCAGTTCTTC
CASSLSGGEINEQFF
>-|TRBV20-1|TRBJ1-2|-
TGCAGTGCTTGGGTCCTCTATGGCTACACCTTC
CSAWVLYGYTF
>-|TRBV2|TRBJ2-7|-
TGTGCCAGCAGTCGCGAAGGACAGAGTATCTACGAGCAGTACTTC
CASSREGQSIYEQYF
>-|TRBV21-1|TRBJ2-7|few
TGTGCCAGCAGCAAAGGACGACGCCACGAGCAGTACTTC
CASSKGRRHEQYF
>-|TRBV29-1|TRBJ1-2|-
TGCAGCGTTGAAACAGGGTTGGACTATGGCTACACCTTC
CSVETGLDYGYTF
>TRBD1|TRBV28|TRBJ2-7|-
TGTGCCAGCAGTTCCCGTTACCGGGACAGGGCCTACCCCTGCGAGCAGTACTTC
CASSSRYRDRAYPCEQYF
>-|TRBV2|TRBJ2-5|-
TGTGCCAGCAGTGGCCTGGGGCACCCGCACTTC
CASSGLGHPHF
>-|TRBV28|TRBJ2-1|few
TGTGCCAGCAGCCCCCCTGGCGAGCAGTTCTTC
CASSPPGEQFF
>-|TRBV28|TRBJ2-5|-
TGTGCCAGCAGTTTACGTCGGGAGACCCAGTACTTC
CASSLRRETQYF